The rows below give T cell receptor beta chains drawn from one sample of a study of cytomegalovirus exposure and HLA in healthy donors. Profiling relied on immunoSEQ multiplex PCR, and the TCRdb table lists in-frame clones only, not all of them. The sample contains about 150,000 clones, about 80% of which appear only once. What was sequenced was PBMCs. These receptors all stem from a man aged 40-55 years in good health and CMV-seronegative. Both conserved end residues are part of each CDR3. Each record gives: clone size, V gene, J gene, CDR3 length, D gene, CDR3 DNA, CDR3 protein. A D gene is named only where the DNA matches it firmly. The size entry is marked missing in some rows and otherwise reads once, few, many or a size class.

-	TRBV30	TRBJ1-1	12	TRBD1	TGTGCCTGGAGCAGGACAGGGCCTGAAGCTTTCTTT	CAWSRTGPEAFF
-	TRBV5-6	TRBJ1-2	16	-	TGTGCCAGCAGCTTGGATGAAGGTACCCGTAACTATGGCTACACCTTT	CASSLDEGTRNYGYTF
-	TRBV11-2	TRBJ2-1	13	-	TGTGCCAGCAGGAGGCTGACGGGCAATGAGCAGTTCTTC	CASRRLTGNEQFF
-	TRBV30	TRBJ2-1	14	TRBD2	TGTGCCTGGATCGGGTTAGCGGGAGTGGGCGAGCAGTTCTTC	CAWIGLAGVGEQFF
-	TRBV7-6	TRBJ1-2	12	-	TGTGCCAGCAGCCCGGGGTCCTATGGCTACACCTTC	CASSPGSYGYTF
-	TRBV27	TRBJ2-2	14	TRBD1	TGTGCCAGCAGTTCCTCCGACAGGGACGGGGAGCTGTTTTTT	CASSSSDRDGELFF
-	TRBV5-1	TRBJ2-3	15	TRBD2	TGCGCCAGCAGCTTCGGGAGGACTAGCACAGATACGCAGTATTTT	CASSFGRTSTDTQYF
few	TRBV5-8	TRBJ2-7	16	-	TGTGCCAGCAGCTTGCGATCCGCGCAGGGAAAATACGAGCAGTACTTC	CASSLRSAQGKYEQYF
-	TRBV19	TRBJ2-2	16	TRBD1	TGTGCCAGTAGTATGGGACAGGTGAGAAACACCGGGGAGCTGTTTTTT	CASSMGQVRNTGELFF
few	TRBV6-5	TRBJ2-7	14	-	TGTGCCAGCAGTTACTCGGACACTGGCTACGAGCAGTACTTC	CASSYSDTGYEQYF
-	TRBV7-3	TRBJ2-7	13	TRBD1	TGTGCCAGCAGCTTCGACAGGGGCGACGAGCAGTACTTC	CASSFDRGDEQYF
-	TRBV5-1	TRBJ1-5	17	-	TGCGCCAGCAGCTTGTCCCCCCAGACTTATAGCAATCAGCCCCAGCATTTT	CASSLSPQTYSNQPQHF
-	TRBV9	TRBJ1-5	14	-	TGTGCCAGCAGCGTAGACCAGGGGAATCAGCCCCAGCATTTT	CASSVDQGNQPQHF
many	TRBV7-9	TRBJ2-1	13	-	TGTGCCAGCAGCCCGCAACCAGACAATGAGCAGTTCTTC	CASSPQPDNEQFF
-	TRBV28	TRBJ2-7	15	TRBD1	TGTGCCAGCAGTTCACCGGGACAGGGGGCTGGGGAGCAGTACTTC	CASSSPGQGAGEQYF
-	TRBV18	TRBJ1-5	13	-	TGTGCCAGCTCAACAGGGTACAATCAGCCCCAGCATTTT	CASSTGYNQPQHF
few	TRBV5-6	TRBJ2-3	12	-	TGTGCCAGCAGAATCAGTGGAGATACGCAGTATTTT	CASRISGDTQYF
-	TRBV15	TRBJ1-2	15	TRBD1	TGTGCCACCAGCAGCGAAGGGGGCTCCAACTATGGCTACACCTTC	CATSSEGGSNYGYTF
-	TRBV11-2	TRBJ2-2	17	-	TGTGCCAGCAGCCCCCGGGGGACAGTGGCCAAGGGCGGGGAGCTGTTTTTT	CASSPRGTVAKGGELFF
-	TRBV28	TRBJ2-7	13	TRBD1	TGTGCCACCAGGGGGACAGGTCGGCAAGAGCAGTACTTC	CATRGTGRQEQYF
-	TRBV5-1	TRBJ2-5	13	TRBD2	TGCGCCAGCAGCTTTTGGGGGGGAGAGACCCAGTACTTC	CASSFWGGETQYF
-	TRBV30	TRBJ2-3	14	-	TGTGCCTGGGGGATAGGCGGGGCGGAACGGACGCAGTATTTT	CAWGIGGAERTQYF
few	TRBV7-2	TRBJ2-6	16	-	TGTGCCAGCAGCTTAGGGCCCGGCTCTGGGGCCAACGGCCTGACTTTC	CASSLGPGSGANGLTF
-	TRBV5-1	TRBJ2-5	14	-	TGCGCCAGTACACAGGGTGAGGTTCGAGAGAGCACAGACTTC	CASTQGEVRESTDF
-	TRBV10-1	TRBJ2-7	16	TRBD1	TGCGCCAGCAGTGAAACAGGGGGTAAAAATGGATACGAGCAGTACTTC	CASSETGGKNGYEQYF
-	TRBV5-4	TRBJ1-1	16	-	TGTGCCAGCAGCTTGAAGAGGGCATCGATGAACACTGAAGCTTTCTTT	CASSLKRASMNTEAFF
-	TRBV18	TRBJ2-1	16	TRBD2	TGTGCCAGCTCACCACGGCTAGCGGATGCCTTCAATGAGCAGTTCTTC	CASSPRLADAFNEQFF
-	TRBV18	TRBJ1-1	13	-	TGTGCCAGCTCATCTGCGGTGAACACTGAAGCTTTCTTT	CASSSAVNTEAFF
-	TRBV6-5	TRBJ2-7	14	-	TGTGCCAGCAGTTACTCGGCTCAGCGTTACGAGCAGTACTTC	CASSYSAQRYEQYF
few	TRBV6-5	TRBJ2-1	15	-	TGTGCCAGCAGTGCCTTGAGGGCGTTCTACAATGAGCAGTTCTTC	CASSALRAFYNEQFF
-	TRBV11-2	TRBJ1-2	14	-	TGTGCCAGCAGCCCCGGGTTGATGCGGGGTGGCTACACCTTC	CASSPGLMRGGYTF
-	TRBV10-3	TRBJ1-1	13	-	TGTGCCACCCAACAGGGTAGGAACACTGAAGCTTTCTTT	CATQQGRNTEAFF
-	TRBV28	TRBJ2-5	12	-	TGTGCCAGCAGCCTCCGGCAAGAGACCCAGTACTTC	CASSLRQETQYF
-	TRBV2	TRBJ2-3	14	TRBD2	TGTGCCAGCAGCTTAGCGGGAGGCACAGATACGCAGTATTTT	CASSLAGGTDTQYF
-	TRBV5-1	TRBJ1-4	15	TRBD1	TGCGCCAGCAGCTTGACAGGGGGCCCTAATGAAAAACTGTTTTTT	CASSLTGGPNEKLFF
-	TRBV7-9	TRBJ2-3	17	TRBD2	TGTGCCAGCAGCTTAGAGGAGGGCGGGAGTTCAGCAGATACGCAGTATTTT	CASSLEEGGSSADTQYF
-	TRBV30	TRBJ1-2	14	-	TGTGCCTGGAGTGTACCCGGGGGACACTATGGCTACACCTTC	CAWSVPGGHYGYTF
-	TRBV11-2	TRBJ1-4	13	-	TGTGCCAGCAGCGGCCCGGGTCCTGAAAAACTGTTTTTT	CASSGPGPEKLFF
-	TRBV19	TRBJ1-4	17	-	TGTGCCAGTAGTGGGGTAGGACAAGCCAAAGCTAATGAAAAACTGTTTTTT	CASSGVGQAKANEKLFF
-	TRBV7-3	TRBJ2-5	13	-	TGTGCCAGCAGCTTAGAACAGACGGAGACCCAGTACTTC	CASSLEQTETQYF
once	TRBV30	TRBJ2-3	12	-	TGTGCCTGGCTGCTAGAATCGGGTACGCAGTATTTT	CAWLLESGTQYF
-	TRBV4-2	TRBJ1-3	14	TRBD1	TGTGCCAGCAGCCACGGACAGGGTGGAAACACCATATATTTT	CASSHGQGGNTIYF
-	TRBV11-2	TRBJ2-1	15	-	TGTGCCAGCATTCGTGGGGGGGGCGCTTACAATGAGCAGTTCTTC	CASIRGGGAYNEQFF
-	TRBV7-2	TRBJ2-1	14	TRBD1	TGTGCCAGCAGCTCCCGGGACAGGAACAATGAGCAGTTCTTC	CASSSRDRNNEQFF
-	TRBV7-2	TRBJ2-1	15	-	TGTGCCAGCAGCTTACAGGGTGGGTCCTACAATGAGCAGTTCTTC	CASSLQGGSYNEQFF
-	TRBV6-5	TRBJ1-1	14	-	TGTGCCAGCAGTTACCAGGGGTCAAGCACTGAAGCTTTCTTT	CASSYQGSSTEAFF
-	TRBV28	TRBJ2-4	21	TRBD2	TGTGCCAGCAGTTTTAACTACATGGGACTAGCGGGGTCCGCAGCCAAAAACATTCAGTACTTC	CASSFNYMGLAGSAAKNIQYF
-	TRBV11-3	TRBJ2-1	15	TRBD2	TGTGCCAGCAGCTCTGAGCGGGAGAAGGACAATGAGCAGTTCTTC	CASSSEREKDNEQFF
-	TRBV7-3	TRBJ2-3	14	TRBD2	TGTGCCAGCAGCTCCGGACTAGCAACAGATACGCAGTATTTT	CASSSGLATDTQYF
-	TRBV27	TRBJ2-5	14	-	TGTGCCAGCAGTTCCCTGACAGGACGGGAGACCCAGTACTTC	CASSSLTGRETQYF
-	TRBV29-1	TRBJ1-1	14	-	TGCAGCGTTGCGTATTCGAGTGTGAACACTGAAGCTTTCTTT	CSVAYSSVNTEAFF
once	TRBV27	TRBJ1-1	13	-	TGTGCCAGCAGTCCCCGGGTGAACACTGAAGCTTTCTTT	CASSPRVNTEAFF
-	TRBV6-5	TRBJ1-1	15	-	TGTGCCAGCAGTTACGCAGGGGACGTAGGGACTGAAGCTTTCTTT	CASSYAGDVGTEAFF
few	TRBV5-1	TRBJ2-1	14	-	TGCGCCAGCAGCCAGGTGACAGGGGAGGGTGAGCAGTTCTTC	CASSQVTGEGEQFF